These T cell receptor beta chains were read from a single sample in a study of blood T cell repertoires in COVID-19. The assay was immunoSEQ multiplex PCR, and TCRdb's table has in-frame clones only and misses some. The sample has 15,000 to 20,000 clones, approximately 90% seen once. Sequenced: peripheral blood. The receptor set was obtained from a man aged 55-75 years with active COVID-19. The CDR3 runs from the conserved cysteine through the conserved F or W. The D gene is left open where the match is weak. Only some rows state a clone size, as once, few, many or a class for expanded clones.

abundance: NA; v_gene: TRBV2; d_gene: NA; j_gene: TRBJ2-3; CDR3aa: CAGQYDRSTDTQYF; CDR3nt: TGTGCCGGCCAGTATGACAGGAGCACAGATACGCAGTATTTT
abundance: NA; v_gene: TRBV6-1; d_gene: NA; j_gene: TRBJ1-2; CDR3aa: CASSDRPGVYGYTF; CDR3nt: TGTGCCAGCAGTGATCGTCCAGGTGTTTATGGCTACACCTTC
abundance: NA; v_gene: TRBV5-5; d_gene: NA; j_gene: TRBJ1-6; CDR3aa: CASSLAGKKSSYNSPLHF; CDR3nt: TGTGCCAGCAGCTTGGCGGGGAAGAAGAGCTCCTATAATTCACCCCTCCACTTT
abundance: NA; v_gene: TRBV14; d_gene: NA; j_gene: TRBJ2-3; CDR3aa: CASSQDDRLRPGWSTDTQYF; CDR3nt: TGTGCCAGCAGCCAAGATGATCGCTTAAGGCCCGGGTGGAGCACAGATACGCAGTATTTT
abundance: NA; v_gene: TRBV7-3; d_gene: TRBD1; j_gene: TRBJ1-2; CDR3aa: CASSPDRGYGYTF; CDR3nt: TGTGCCAGCAGCCCCGACAGGGGCTATGGCTACACCTTC
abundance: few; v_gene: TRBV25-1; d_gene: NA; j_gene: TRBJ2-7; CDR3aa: CASSEYSDRAYEQYF; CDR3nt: TGTGCCAGCAGTGAATATTCGGACAGAGCGTACGAGCAGTACTTC
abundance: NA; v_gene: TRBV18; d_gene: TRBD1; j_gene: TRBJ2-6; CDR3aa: CASSLKGGQALSGANVLTF; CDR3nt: TGTGCCAGCTCACTCAAGGGGGGACAGGCCCTCTCTGGGGCCAACGTCCTGACTTTC
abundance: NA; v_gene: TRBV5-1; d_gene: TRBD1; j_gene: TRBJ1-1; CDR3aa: CASSLEGQVNTEAFF; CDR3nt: TGCGCCAGCAGCTTGGAGGGACAGGTGAACACTGAAGCTTTCTTT
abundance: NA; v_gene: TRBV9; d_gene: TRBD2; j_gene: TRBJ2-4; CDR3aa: CASSVAGGRGDIQYF; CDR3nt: TGTGCCAGCAGCGTAGCGGGGGGGCGAGGGGACATTCAGTACTTC
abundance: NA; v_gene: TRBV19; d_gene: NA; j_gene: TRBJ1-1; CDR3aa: CASSLNRNTEAFF; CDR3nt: TGTGCCAGTAGTTTAAACAGGAACACTGAAGCTTTCTTT
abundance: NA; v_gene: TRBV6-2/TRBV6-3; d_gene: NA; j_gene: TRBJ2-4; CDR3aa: CASSYSPRGLAKNIQYF; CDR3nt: TGTGCCAGCAGTTACTCCCCGCGAGGGTTAGCCAAAAACATTCAGTACTTC
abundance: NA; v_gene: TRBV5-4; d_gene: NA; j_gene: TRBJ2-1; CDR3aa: CASSDRYPYNEQFF; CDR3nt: TGTGCCAGCAGCGACAGGTATCCCTACAATGAGCAGTTCTTC
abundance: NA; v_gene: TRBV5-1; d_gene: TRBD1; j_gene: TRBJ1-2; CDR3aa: CASSSLGQGAYGYTF; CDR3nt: TGCGCCAGCAGCTCTCTGGGACAGGGGGCCTATGGCTACACCTTC
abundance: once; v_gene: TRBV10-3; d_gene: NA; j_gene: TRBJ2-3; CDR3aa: CAISESGGTDTQYF; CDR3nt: TGTGCCATCAGTGAATCCGGGGGCACAGATACGCAGTATTTT
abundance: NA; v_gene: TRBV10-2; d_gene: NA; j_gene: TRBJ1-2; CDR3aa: CAGLGGGHYGYTF; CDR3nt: TGCGCCGGCCTGGGAGGGGGACACTATGGCTACACCTTC
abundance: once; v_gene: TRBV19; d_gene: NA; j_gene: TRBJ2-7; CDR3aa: CASSIPTATREQYF; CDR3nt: TGTGCCAGTAGTATACCGACTGCCACGAGGGAGCAGTACTTC
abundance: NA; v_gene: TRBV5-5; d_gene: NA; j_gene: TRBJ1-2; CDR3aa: CASSRDSNYGYTF; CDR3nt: TGTGCCAGCAGCCGTGACAGCAACTATGGCTACACCTTC
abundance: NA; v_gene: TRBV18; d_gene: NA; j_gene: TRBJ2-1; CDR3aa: CASSPPGGGASNEQFF; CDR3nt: TGTGCCAGCTCACCCCCTGGAGGGGGGGCCAGTAATGAGCAGTTCTTC
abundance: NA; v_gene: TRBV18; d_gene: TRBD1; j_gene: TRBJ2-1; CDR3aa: CASSPTGGQGAYNEQFF; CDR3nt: TGTGCCAGCTCACCGACCGGGGGACAGGGGGCCTACAATGAGCAGTTCTTC
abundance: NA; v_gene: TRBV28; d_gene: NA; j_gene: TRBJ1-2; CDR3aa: CASSSPGGISGYTF; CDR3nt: TGTGCCAGCAGTTCCCCCGGAGGGATCAGTGGCTACACCTTC
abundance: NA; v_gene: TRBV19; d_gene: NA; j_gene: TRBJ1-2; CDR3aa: CASSSGQRGGYTF; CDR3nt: TGTGCCAGTAGTTCTGGCCAGCGCGGGGGCTACACCTTC
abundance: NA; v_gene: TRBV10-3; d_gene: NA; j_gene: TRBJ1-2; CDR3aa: CAISESIRVDGYTF; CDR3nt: TGTGCCATCAGTGAGTCGATCAGGGTGGACGGCTACACCTTC
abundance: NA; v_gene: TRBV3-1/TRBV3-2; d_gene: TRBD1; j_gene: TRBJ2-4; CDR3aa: CASSRRTGVLDIQYF; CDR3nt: TGTGCCAGCAGCCGCCGGACAGGGGTTTTGGACATTCAGTACTTC
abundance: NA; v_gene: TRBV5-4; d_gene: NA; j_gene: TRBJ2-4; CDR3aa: CASSMDSPKNIQYF; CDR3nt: TGTGCCAGCAGCATGGACAGCCCCAAAAACATTCAGTACTTC
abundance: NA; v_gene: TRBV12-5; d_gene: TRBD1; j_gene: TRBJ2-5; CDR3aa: CASGFPRGRVYF; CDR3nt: TGTGCTAGTGGTTTCCCCAGGGGGCGTGTGTACTTC
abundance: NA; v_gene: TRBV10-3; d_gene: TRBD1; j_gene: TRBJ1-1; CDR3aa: CAIGTGTSTEAFF; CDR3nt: TGTGCCATTGGGACAGGGACCTCCACTGAAGCTTTCTTT
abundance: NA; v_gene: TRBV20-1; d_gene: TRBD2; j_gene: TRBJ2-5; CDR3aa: CSRAGAKTQYF; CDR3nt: TGCAGTAGAGCGGGGGCGAAGACCCAGTACTTC
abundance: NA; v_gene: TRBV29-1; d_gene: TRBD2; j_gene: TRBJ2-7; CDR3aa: CSVLIRTSGGAVGEQYF; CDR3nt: TGCAGCGTCCTTATACGGACTAGCGGGGGGGCGGTCGGCGAGCAGTACTTC
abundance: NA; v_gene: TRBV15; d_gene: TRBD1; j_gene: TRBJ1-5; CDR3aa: CATSRDLGTGNQPQHF; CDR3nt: TGTGCCACCAGCAGGGACCTCGGGACAGGGAATCAGCCCCAGCATTTT
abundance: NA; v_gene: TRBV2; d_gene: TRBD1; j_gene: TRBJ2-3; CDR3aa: CAREVDRGTDTQYF; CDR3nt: TGTGCCAGGGAAGTGGACAGGGGGACAGATACGCAGTATTTT
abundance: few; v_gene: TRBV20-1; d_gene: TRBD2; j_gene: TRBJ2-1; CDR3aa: CSASSAGEGSGRYNEQFF; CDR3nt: TGCAGTGCTAGTTCAGCGGGGGAAGGTTCGGGGAGATACAATGAGCAGTTCTTC
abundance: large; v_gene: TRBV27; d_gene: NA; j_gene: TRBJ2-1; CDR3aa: CASSPLGSSNEQFF; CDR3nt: TGTGCCAGCAGTCCCCTGGGGAGCAGCAATGAGCAGTTCTTC
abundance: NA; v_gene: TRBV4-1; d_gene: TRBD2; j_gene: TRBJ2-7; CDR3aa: CASSQVTSGTYEQYF; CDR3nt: TGCGCCAGCAGCCAAGTCACTAGCGGGACCTACGAGCAGTACTTC
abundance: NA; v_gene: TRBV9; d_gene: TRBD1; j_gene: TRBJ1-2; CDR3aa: CASSVGNRGGYTF; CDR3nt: TGTGCCAGCAGCGTAGGGAACAGGGGTGGCTACACCTTC
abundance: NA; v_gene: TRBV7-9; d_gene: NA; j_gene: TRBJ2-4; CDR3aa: CASSFGGENIQYF; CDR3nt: TGTGCCAGCAGCTTCGGGGGAGAAAACATTCAGTACTTC
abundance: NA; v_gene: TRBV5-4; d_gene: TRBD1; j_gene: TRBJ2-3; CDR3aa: CASSVPTGVSTDTQYF; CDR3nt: TGTGCCAGCAGCGTCCCGACAGGGGTTAGCACAGATACGCAGTATTTT
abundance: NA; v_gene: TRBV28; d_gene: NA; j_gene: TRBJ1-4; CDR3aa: CASKGMSDATNEKLFF; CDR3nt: TGTGCCAGCAAGGGGATGTCAGATGCAACTAATGAAAAACTGTTTTTT
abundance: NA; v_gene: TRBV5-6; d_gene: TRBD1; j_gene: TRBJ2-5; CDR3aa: CASSSRAGGQETQYF; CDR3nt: TGTGCCAGCAGCTCAAGGGCAGGGGGTCAAGAGACCCAGTACTTC
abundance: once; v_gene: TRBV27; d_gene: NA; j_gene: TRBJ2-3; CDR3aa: CASSSPVTDTQYF; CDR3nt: TGTGCCAGCAGTTCCCCCGTCACAGATACGCAGTATTTT
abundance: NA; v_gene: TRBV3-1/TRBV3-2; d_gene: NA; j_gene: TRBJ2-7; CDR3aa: CASSQMSSYEQYF; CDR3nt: TGTGCCAGCAGCCAAATGAGCTCCTACGAGCAGTACTTC
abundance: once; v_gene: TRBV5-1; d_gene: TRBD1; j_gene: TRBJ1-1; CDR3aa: CASAGQGARNTEAFF; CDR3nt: TGCGCCAGCGCAGGACAGGGGGCGAGGAACACTGAAGCTTTCTTT
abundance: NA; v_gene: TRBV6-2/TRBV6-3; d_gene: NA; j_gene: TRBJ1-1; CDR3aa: CASSYSGARSAEAFF; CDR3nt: TGTGCCAGCAGTTACTCAGGGGCCAGAAGTGCTGAAGCTTTCTTT
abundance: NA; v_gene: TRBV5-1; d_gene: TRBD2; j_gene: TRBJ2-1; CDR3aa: CASSLVPSGKYNEQFF; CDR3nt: TGCGCCAGCAGCTTGGTTCCCAGCGGGAAATACAATGAGCAGTTCTTC
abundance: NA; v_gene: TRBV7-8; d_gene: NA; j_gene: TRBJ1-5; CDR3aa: CASSPGPTKALNQPQHF; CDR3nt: TGTGCCAGCAGCCCTGGACCGACTAAAGCGCTCAATCAGCCCCAGCATTTT
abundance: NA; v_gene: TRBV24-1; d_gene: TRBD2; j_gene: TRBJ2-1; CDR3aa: CATSEGVAGGLSNEQFF; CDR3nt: TGTGCCACCAGTGAGGGAGTAGCGGGGGGGCTTTCCAATGAGCAGTTCTTC
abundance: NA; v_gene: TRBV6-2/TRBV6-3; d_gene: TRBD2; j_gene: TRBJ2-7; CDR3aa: CASSHLAGGIPYEQYF; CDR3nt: TGTGCCAGCAGTCACTTAGCGGGGGGGATCCCCTACGAGCAGTACTTC
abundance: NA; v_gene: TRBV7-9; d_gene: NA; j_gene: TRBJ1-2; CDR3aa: CASSLWRETDGYTF; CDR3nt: TGTGCCAGCAGCTTATGGAGGGAGACGGATGGCTACACCTTC
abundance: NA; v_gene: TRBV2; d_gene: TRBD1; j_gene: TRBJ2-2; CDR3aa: CASARGPRDGELFF; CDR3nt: TGTGCCAGCGCCAGGGGGCCTCGGGACGGGGAGCTGTTTTTT
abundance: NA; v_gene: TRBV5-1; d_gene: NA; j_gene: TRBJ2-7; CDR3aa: CASSLIDTEQYF; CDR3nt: TGCGCCAGCAGCTTGATCGACACCGAGCAGTACTTC